Below are 19 T cell receptor beta chains sequenced from a single sample in a study of cytomegalovirus exposure and HLA in healthy donors. Primers for the PCR totalled 60 Vbeta and 13 Jbeta. Sequencing was performed with immunoSEQ multiplex PCR; in TCRdb, only in-frame clones are kept and a portion is missing. In the table there are about 180,000 clones, approximately 80% of which are singletons. Input material: PBMCs. The receptors were gathered from a man aged 25-40 years in good health and CMV-seronegative.

The V and J genes are TRBV11-3 and TRBJ2-3; D remains ambiguous. CDR3 length: 14 residues. V was trimmed by 5 bases and J by 1 base, leaving 10 bases between them. Germline V CDR1 and CDR2: SGHNT, YENEEA. This CDR3 is CASSLSRGTDTQYF. In DNA, the CDR3 is TGTGCCAGCAGCCTCAGCCGGGGCACAGATACGCAGTATTTT.

The chain combines TRBV6-5 with TRBJ2-7, with a tentative D call TRBD1 (5 bases). V was shortened by 0 bases and J by 7 bases, with 16 bases between the two germline ends. This CDR3 spans 15 amino acids. In germline, CDR1 is MNHEY, CDR2 SVGAGI. The CDR3 bases are TGTGCCAGCAGTTACTCGATCCTGGACACTAAAGAGCAGTACTTC. Its protein is CASSYSILDTKEQYF.

In DNA, the CDR3 is TGTGCCAGCAGTAAGACCAGGGTCTCCTACGAGCAGTACTTC. Amino acid sequence: CASSKTRVSYEQYF. This sequence joins TRBV27 and TRBJ2-7; TRBD1 might be the D (5 bases). Trimming shortened V by 5 bases and J by 0 bases, and 11 bases separated the two germline ends. The CDR3 has 14 residues. Per germline, CDR1 MNHEY and CDR2 SMNVEV (reference sequence).

This chain joins TRBV10-3 and TRBJ1-4; 10 bases agree with TRBD1. Trimming cost V 3 bases and J 7 bases; bases outside gene matches: 2. Germline lookup yields CDR1 ENHRY and CDR2 SYGVKD. CDR3 length equals 14 residues. The CDR3 sequence: CAISEGDRGEKLFF. CDR3 DNA sequence: TGTGCCATCAGTGAAGGGGACAGGGGTGAAAAACTGTTTTTT.

The chain recombines TRBV5-1 with TRBJ2-7, with D maybe TRBD2 (6 bases). The germline V and J ends were trimmed by 1 base and 6 bases, with 17 bases remaining between them. In germline, CDR1 is SGHRS, CDR2 YFSETQ. The CDR3 extends over 15 amino acids. The CDR3 loop reads CASSLTGLQTIEQYF. The CDR3 nucleotides read TGCGCCAGCAGCTTGACGGGACTCCAAACGATCGAGCAGTACTTC.

The genes are TRBV18 and TRBJ1-2; 11 bases match TRBD1. Germline CDR1 is KGHSH and CDR2 is LQKENI. CDR3 length: 16 amino acids. Trimming cost V 6 bases and J 0 bases; bases outside gene matches: 6. CDR3 residues: CASSTGTGGSNYGYTF. The CDR3 DNA is TGTGCCAGCTCTACCGGGACAGGGGGTTCTAACTATGGCTACACCTTC.

This rearrangement joins TRBV11-2 to TRBJ1-5; D uncertain. V lost 1 base, J lost 3 bases, and 13 bases lay in between. CDR1 SGHAT and CDR2 FQNNGV come from the germline V gene. This CDR3 is built from 16 residues. CDR3 in amino acids: CASSLGRGQLNQPQHF. CDR3 in DNA: TGTGCCAGCAGCTTAGGTCGGGGTCAGCTCAATCAGCCCCAGCATTTT.

The V call is TRBV7-2, the J call TRBJ2-3; 16 bases line up with TRBD2. CDR1 SGHTA and CDR2 FQGNSA come from the germline V gene. The ends lost 9 bases at V and 4 bases at J; junction bases unmatched: 1. The CDR3 spans 14 residues. The CDR3 DNA reads as TGTGCCAGGGGGACTAGCGGGGGGGCAGATACGCAGTATTTT. Translated, it gives CARGTSGGADTQYF.

The V gene is TRBV7-6, the J gene TRBJ2-5; the match to TRBD2 covers 7 bases. The CDR3 is made up of 13 amino acids. Germline CDR1 reads SGHVS; CDR2 reads FNYEAQ. J was trimmed by 4 bases and V by 4 bases; bases with no gene match: 3. Here the CDR3 DNA reads TGTGCCAGCAGCTCACCTAGCGGAGAGACCCAGTACTTC. Translation gives CASSSPSGETQYF.

V is TRBV30 and J is TRBJ2-1; the D gene is possibly TRBD2 (6 bases). Trimming left V 3 bases short and J 5 bases short, with 17 bases between. The CDR3 totals 15 residues. In germline, CDR1 is GTSNPN, CDR2 SVGIG (reference sequence). CDR3 loop: CAWRAGGAQNNEQFF. CDR3 in DNA: TGTGCCTGGAGAGCCGGGGGAGCTCAAAACAATGAGCAGTTCTTC.

V and J are TRBV7-9 and TRBJ2-5, with D possibly being TRBD1 (6 bases). The CDR3 is 15 residues long. Trimming removed 5 bases from V and 2 bases from J, with 15 bases in between. Germline V gives CDR1 SEHNR, CDR2 FQNEAQ (reference sequence). The CDR3 here is CASSRAQGPQETQYF. The CDR3 bases are TGTGCCAGCAGCAGGGCCCAGGGGCCTCAAGAGACCCAGTACTTC.

The DNA of the CDR3 is TGTGCCAGCAGTTACCGTCAGGGGCAGGTCAATGAGCAGTTCTTC. Translated: CASSYRQGQVNEQFF. The chain recombines TRBV6-5 with TRBJ2-1; maybe TRBD1 (6 bases). V dropped 2 bases and J dropped 6 bases, with 14 bases sitting between them. CDR1 is MNHEY, CDR2 SVGAGI, per germline. This CDR3 spans 15 amino acids.

The V and J genes are TRBV2 and TRBJ1-5; 9 bases align to TRBD1. Germline V gives CDR1 SNHLY, CDR2 FYNNEI. Trimming took 6 bases from V and 11 from J; bases not matched to a gene: 11. The CDR3 is made up of 14 amino acids. CDR3 loop: CASSGGQGLGSQHF. CDR3 nucleotide sequence: TGTGCCAGCAGCGGCGGACAGGGGCTAGGGTCCCAGCATTTT.

This clone showed up just a few times. This chain uses TRBV28 with TRBJ1-1, with TRBD1 matching 8 bases. The germline V gene encodes CDR1 MDHEN and CDR2 SYDVKM. CDR3 length equals 13 residues. V gave up 6 bases and J gave up 4 bases; unmatched junction bases: 4. In DNA form, the CDR3 reads TGTGCCAGCAGCACTGACAGGGGCACTGAAGCTTTCTTT. This translates into CASSTDRGTEAFF.

The rearrangement joins TRBV30 to TRBJ2-1; 9 bases align to TRBD1. The length of the CDR3 is 16 residues. Germline assignment: CDR1 GTSNPN and CDR2 SVGIG (reference sequence). The trim removed 0 bases at V and 4 bases at J, leaving 7 bases unmatched. CDR3 residues: CAWSVPGQGRYNEQFF. The CDR3 coding sequence is TGTGCCTGGAGTGTACCCGGACAGGGGAGGTACAATGAGCAGTTCTTC.

Written as DNA, the CDR3 is TGTGCCAGCAGGATCGAGGGGGCTAAGAATGAAAAACTGTTTTTT. Translated, it gives CASRIEGAKNEKLFF. V usage is TRBV27 and J usage is TRBJ1-4; 7 bases line up with TRBD1. Per the germline V gene, CDR1 is MNHEY and CDR2 is SMNVEV (reference sequence). The CDR3 loop spans 15 amino acids. Trimming took 6 bases from V and 5 from J; bases not matched to a gene: 9.

In the case of this clone: Germline and junction disagree at one end, which may indicate a read error. The gene calls are TRBV7-7 and TRBJ2-1, with a tentative D call TRBD2 (7 bases). The length of the CDR3 is 15 residues. Germline V gene data show CDR1 as SSHAT and CDR2 as FNYEAQ (reference sequence). The CDR3: CASSLEGGARNEQFF. CDR3 coding DNA: TGTGCTAGCAGCTTGGAAGGGGGGGCCCGGAATGAGCAGTTCTTC. Complete variable domain (other parts from reference TRBV7-7 and TRBJ2-1): GAGVSQSPRYKVTKRGQDVTLRCDPISSHATLYWYQQALGQGPEFLTYFNYEAQPDKSGLPSDRFSAERPEGSISTLTIQRTEQRDSAMYRCASSLEGGARNEQFFGPGTRLTVL.

J is TRBJ1-1 and V is TRBV5-4; the match to TRBD1 covers 8 bases. Germline-derived CDR1 and CDR2 are SGHNT and YYREEE (reference sequence). The CDR3 is 14 residues long. The J segment lost 0 bases and the V segment lost 6 bases, leaving 4 bases of the junction unmatched. The CDR3, as DNA: TGTGCCAGCACCCTACAGGGGGTGAACACTGAAGCTTTCTTT. Amino acid sequence: CASTLQGVNTEAFF.

This chain links TRBV9 with TRBJ2-1, with no clear D. The CDR3 extends over 17 amino acids. V gave up 3 bases and J gave up 5 bases, with 21 bases separating them. CDR1 and CDR2 (germline): SGDLS, YYNGEE. CDR3 bases: TGTGCCAGCAGCGGACAATTGCATGGGCTGCTAAACAATGAGCAGTTCTTC. It translates to CASSGQLHGLLNNEQFF.